This T cell receptor beta chain was documented in a study of CD8+ T cells in alopecia areata. Study summary: Treatment comprised oral tofacitinib, 5 to 10 mg twice daily, in treated patients.

General study findings and limits: Scalp samples also contribute reads from the resident alphabeta T cells found in normal skin. In lesional scalp, particularly from alopecia totalis/universalis, clonality was higher than in normal scalp.

Trimming pared 5 bases from V and 4 bases from J, leaving 18 bases between. Germline V gene data show CDR1 as MNHEY and CDR2 as SMNVEV (reference sequence). The CDR3 sequence is 16 residues long. This clone was recorded once. Its antigen is currently unknown. Following RNA extraction, reverse transcription yielded cDNA that acted as the sequencing template. Produced via immunoSEQ multiplex PCR; TCRdb's table is partial and in-frame only. The profile shows approximately 150,000 clones, just over 65% of them singletons. The material sequenced was CD8+ T cells sorted from blood, taken at week 0. This TCR was sampled from a human donor with alopecia areata. The J gene is TRBJ2-1, the V gene TRBV27, with TRBD2 as a possible D gene (6 bases). CDR3 protein: CASSIPGTHYYNEQFF. Here the CDR3 DNA reads TGTGCCAGCAGTATTCCCGGGACTCATTATTACAATGAGCAGTTCTTC.